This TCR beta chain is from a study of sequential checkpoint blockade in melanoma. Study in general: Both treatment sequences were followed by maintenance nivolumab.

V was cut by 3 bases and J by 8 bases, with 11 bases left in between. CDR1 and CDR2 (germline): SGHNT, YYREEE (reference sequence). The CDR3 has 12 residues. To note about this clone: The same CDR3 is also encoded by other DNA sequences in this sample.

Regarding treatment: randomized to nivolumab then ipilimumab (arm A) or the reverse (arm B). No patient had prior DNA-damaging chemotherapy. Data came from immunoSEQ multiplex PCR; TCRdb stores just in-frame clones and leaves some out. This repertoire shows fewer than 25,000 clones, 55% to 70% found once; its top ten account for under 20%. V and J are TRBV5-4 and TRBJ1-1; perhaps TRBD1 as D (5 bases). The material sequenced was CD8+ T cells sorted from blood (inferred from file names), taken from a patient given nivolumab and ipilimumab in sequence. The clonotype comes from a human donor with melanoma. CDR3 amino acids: CASSWGGTEAFF. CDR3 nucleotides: TGTGCCAGCAGCTGGGGGGGGACGGAAGCTTTCTTT.